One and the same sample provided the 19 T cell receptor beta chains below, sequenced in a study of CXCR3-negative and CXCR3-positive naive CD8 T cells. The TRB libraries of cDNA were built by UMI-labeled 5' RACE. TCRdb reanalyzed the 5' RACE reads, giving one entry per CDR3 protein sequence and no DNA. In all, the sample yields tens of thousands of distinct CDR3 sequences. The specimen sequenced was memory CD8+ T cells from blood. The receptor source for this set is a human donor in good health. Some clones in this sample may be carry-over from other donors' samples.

This CDR3 reads CASSQALAGGRDEQFF. The chain combines TRBV4-2 with TRBJ2-1; TCRdb's D call of TRBD2 is untestable without DNA. The CDR3 runs 16 residues. Per the germline V gene, CDR1 is LGHNA and CDR2 is YNFKEQ.

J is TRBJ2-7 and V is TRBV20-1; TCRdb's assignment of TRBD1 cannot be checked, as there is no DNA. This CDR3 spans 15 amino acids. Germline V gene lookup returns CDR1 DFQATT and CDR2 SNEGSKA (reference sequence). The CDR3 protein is CSARALTGGEYEQYF.

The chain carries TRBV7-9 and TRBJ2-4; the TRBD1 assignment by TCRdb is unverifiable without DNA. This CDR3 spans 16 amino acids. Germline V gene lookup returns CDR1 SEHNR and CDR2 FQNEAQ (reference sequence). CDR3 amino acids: CASSSRDILAKNIQYF.

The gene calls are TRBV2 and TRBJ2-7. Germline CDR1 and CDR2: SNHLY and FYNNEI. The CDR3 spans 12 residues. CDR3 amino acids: CASSEKTYEQYF.

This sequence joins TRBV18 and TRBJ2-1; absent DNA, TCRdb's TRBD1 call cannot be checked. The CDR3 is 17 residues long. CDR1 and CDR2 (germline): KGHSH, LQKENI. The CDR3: CASSPNGTPGIYNEQFF. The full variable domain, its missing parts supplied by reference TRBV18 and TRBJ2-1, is NAGVMQNPRHLVRRRGQEARLRCSPMKGHSHVYWYRQLPEEGLKFMVYLQKENIIDESGMPKERFSAEFPKEGPSILRIQQVVRGDSAAYFCASSPNGTPGIYNEQFFGPGTRLTVL.

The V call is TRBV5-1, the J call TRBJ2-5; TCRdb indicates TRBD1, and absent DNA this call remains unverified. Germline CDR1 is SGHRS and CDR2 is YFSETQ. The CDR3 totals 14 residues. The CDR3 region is CASSLGGEQETQYF.

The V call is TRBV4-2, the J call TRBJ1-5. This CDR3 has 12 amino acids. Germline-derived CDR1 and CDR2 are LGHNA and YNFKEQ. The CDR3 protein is CASSQDNQPQHF.

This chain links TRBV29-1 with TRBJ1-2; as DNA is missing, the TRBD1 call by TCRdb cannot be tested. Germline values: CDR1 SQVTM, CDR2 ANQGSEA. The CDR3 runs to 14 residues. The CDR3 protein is CSVETDRANYGYTF.

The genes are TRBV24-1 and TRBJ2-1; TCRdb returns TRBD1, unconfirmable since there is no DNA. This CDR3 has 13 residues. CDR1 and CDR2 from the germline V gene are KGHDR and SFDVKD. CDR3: CATSDQGGNEQFF.

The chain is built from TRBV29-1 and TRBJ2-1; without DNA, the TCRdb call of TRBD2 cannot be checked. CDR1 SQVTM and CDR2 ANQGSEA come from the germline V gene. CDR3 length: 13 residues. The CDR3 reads CSVALAGANEQFF.

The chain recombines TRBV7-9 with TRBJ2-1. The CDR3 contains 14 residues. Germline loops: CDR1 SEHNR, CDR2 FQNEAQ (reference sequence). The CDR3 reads CASSLVAVYNEQFF.

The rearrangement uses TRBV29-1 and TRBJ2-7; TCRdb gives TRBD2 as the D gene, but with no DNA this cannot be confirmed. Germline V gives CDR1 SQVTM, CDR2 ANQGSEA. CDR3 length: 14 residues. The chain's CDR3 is CSVEALAGDYEQYF.

Here the CDR3 reads CSAILGQGYEQYF. The chain carries TRBV29-1 and TRBJ2-7; TCRdb's assignment of TRBD1 cannot be checked, as there is no DNA. This CDR3 comprises 13 residues. CDR1 and CDR2 from the germline V gene are SQVTM and ANQGSEA.

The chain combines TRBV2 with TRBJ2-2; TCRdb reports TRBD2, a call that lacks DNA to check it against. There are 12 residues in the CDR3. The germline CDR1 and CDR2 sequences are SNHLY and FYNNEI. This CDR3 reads CASVHSGGELFF.

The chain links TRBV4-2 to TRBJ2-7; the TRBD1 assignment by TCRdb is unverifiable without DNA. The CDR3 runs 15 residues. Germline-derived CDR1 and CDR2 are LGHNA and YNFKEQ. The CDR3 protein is CASSVETGGSYEQYF.

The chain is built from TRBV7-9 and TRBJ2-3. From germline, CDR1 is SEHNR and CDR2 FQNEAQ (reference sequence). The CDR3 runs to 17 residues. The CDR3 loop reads CASSSSRQTDSTDTQYF.

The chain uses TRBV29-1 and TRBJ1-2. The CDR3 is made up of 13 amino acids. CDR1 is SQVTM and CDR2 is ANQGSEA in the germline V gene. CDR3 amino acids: CSVEGGPSYGYTF.

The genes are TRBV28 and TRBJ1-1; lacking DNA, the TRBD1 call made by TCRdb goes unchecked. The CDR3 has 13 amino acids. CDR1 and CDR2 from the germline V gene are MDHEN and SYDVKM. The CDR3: CASTIPVGAEAFF.

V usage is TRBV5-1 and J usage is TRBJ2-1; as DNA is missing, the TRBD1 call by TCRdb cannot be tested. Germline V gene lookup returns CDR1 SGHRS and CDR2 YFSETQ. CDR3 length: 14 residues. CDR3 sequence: CASSLALWGHEQFF.